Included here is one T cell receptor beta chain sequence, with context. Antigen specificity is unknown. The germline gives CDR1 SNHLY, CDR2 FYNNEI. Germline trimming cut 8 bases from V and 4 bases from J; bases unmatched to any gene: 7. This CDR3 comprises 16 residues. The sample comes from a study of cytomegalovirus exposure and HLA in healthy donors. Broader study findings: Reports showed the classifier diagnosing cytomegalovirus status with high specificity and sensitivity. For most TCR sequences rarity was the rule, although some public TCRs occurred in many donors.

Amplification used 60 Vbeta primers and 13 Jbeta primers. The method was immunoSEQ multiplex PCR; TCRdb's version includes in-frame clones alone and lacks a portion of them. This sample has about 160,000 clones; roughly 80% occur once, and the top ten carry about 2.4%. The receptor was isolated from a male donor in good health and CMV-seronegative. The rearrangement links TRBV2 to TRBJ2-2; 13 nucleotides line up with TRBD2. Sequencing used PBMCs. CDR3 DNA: TGTGCCAGCCAACTAGCGGGGGGGACTACCACCGGGGAGCTGTTTTTT. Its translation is CASQLAGGTTTGELFF.